One and the same sample provided the 13 T cell receptor beta chains below, sequenced in a study of pediatric ulcerative colitis. Assay: immunoSEQ multiplex PCR; the TCRdb copy retains only in-frame clones and omits some. The profile shows 15,000 to 20,000 clones, about 74% of them singletons. During colonoscopy, one to two rectal pinch biopsies were collected. The sample was gut tissue. Receptors originate from a girl between 10 and 17 years old with moderate ulcerative colitis.

The chain couples TRBV29-1 to TRBJ2-1, with D possibly called TRBD1 or TRBD2 (5 bases each). The germline V and J ends were trimmed by 7 bases and 4 bases, with 20 bases remaining between them. Germline assignment: CDR1 SQVTM and CDR2 ANQGSEA. The CDR3 length is 15 residues. The CDR3 DNA sequence: TGCAGCGGGGGGAGACACAGCCCCTCATACAATGAGCAGTTCTTC. Protein product: CSGGRHSPSYNEQFF.

The chain couples TRBV28 to TRBJ2-7; perhaps TRBD1 as D (6 bases). Germline assignment: CDR1 MDHEN and CDR2 SYDVKM. The germline V and J ends were trimmed by 6 bases and 3 bases, with 27 bases remaining between them. The CDR3 spans 18 residues. Here the CDR3 reads CASSGSGGARSTHYEQYF. The CDR3 nucleotides are TGTGCCAGCAGCGGTTCTGGGGGCGCGCGTTCGACCCACTACGAGCAGTACTTC.

The chain joins TRBV6-1 to TRBJ2-7; 9 nucleotides agree with TRBD2. The J segment lost 2 bases and the V segment lost 4 bases, leaving 6 bases of the junction unmatched. The CDR3 runs 15 residues. Germline V gene sequence: CDR1 MNHNS, CDR2 SASEGT. The CDR3 loop is CASSVETSGPYEQYF. CDR3 DNA: TGTGCCAGCAGTGTAGAGACTAGCGGACCCTACGAGCAGTACTTC.

The V gene is TRBV27, the J gene TRBJ1-2; a possible D gene is TRBD1 (6 bases). With 9 bases removed from V and 6 bases from J, the gap between germline ends came to 11 bases. The CDR3 length is 11 residues. Germline V gene sequence: CDR1 MNHEY, CDR2 SMNVEV (reference sequence). Here the CDR3 DNA reads TGTGCCAGAAGGGGGATCGATGGCTACACCTTC. As protein: CARRGIDGYTF.

This clone was recorded once. A read error may produce the germline difference seen at one junction end. The chain links TRBV7-7 to TRBJ2-7; D might be TRBD1 (5 bases). Per germline, CDR1 SSHAT and CDR2 FNYEAQ (reference sequence). This CDR3 is built from 13 residues. CDR3 bases: TGTGCTAGCAGCAGCAGTCAGGGTTTCGAGCAGTACTTC. Translation: CASSSSQGFEQYF.

This clone was detected once. This chain links TRBV5-1 with TRBJ2-2; perhaps TRBD1 as D (5 bases). The V end was cut by 3 bases, the J end by 4 bases, with 10 bases between. Germline loops: CDR1 SGHRS, CDR2 YFSETQ. The CDR3 is made up of 14 amino acids. The DNA of the CDR3 is TGCGCCAGCAGCTCAAAGACAGCCACCGGGGAGCTGTTTTTT. It is translated as CASSSKTATGELFF.

The V call is TRBV7-8, the J call TRBJ1-5; a weak D match, TRBD1 (5 bases). CDR3 length: 16 residues. Germline lookup yields CDR1 SGHVS and CDR2 FQNEAQ. The V and J ends lost 8 bases and 0 bases respectively, with 17 bases between them. CDR3: CASAQPGPNSNQPQHF. The CDR3, as DNA: TGTGCCAGCGCTCAGCCGGGGCCCAATAGCAATCAGCCCCAGCATTTT.

The V call is TRBV5-4, the J call TRBJ1-4; D is possibly TRBD1 (5 bases). V shed 7 bases and J shed 8 bases, with 12 bases lying between them. The CDR3 is 12 amino acids. CDR1 and CDR2 (germline): SGHNT, YYREEE (reference sequence). The CDR3 here is CASRGINEKLFF. The CDR3 bases are TGTGCCAGCCGGGGGATCAACGAAAAACTGTTTTTT.

This clone was recorded a few times. J is TRBJ1-5 and V is TRBV9; D is unresolved. CDR1 is SGDLS and CDR2 is YYNGEE in the germline V gene. The CDR3 is made up of 17 amino acids. V gave up 3 bases and J gave up 0 bases, with 16 bases separating them. The CDR3 DNA reads as TGTGCCAGCAGCGCCAGCCCTGACACCTATAGCAATCAGCCCCAGCATTTT. Translated: CASSASPDTYSNQPQHF. Supplemented by reference TRBV9 and TRBJ1-5, the full variable domain reads DSGVTQTPKHLITATGQRVTLRCSPRSGDLSVYWYQQSLDQGLQFLIQYYNGEERAKGNILERFSAQQFPDLHSELNLSSLELGDSALYFCASSASPDTYSNQPQHFGDGTRLSIL.

In its sample, this clone was seen once. The chain recombines TRBV10-3 with TRBJ2-7; 7 bases are a match to TRBD2. The CDR3 runs to 12 residues. Unmatched junction bases numbered 1, after V lost 6 bases and J lost 2 bases. CDR1 is ENHRY, CDR2 SYGVKD, per germline. CDR3: CAISLAAYEQYF. The DNA for the CDR3 is TGTGCCATCAGCCTAGCGGCCTACGAGCAGTACTTC.

The genes are TRBV28 and TRBJ2-7, with D perhaps matching TRBD1 (5 bases). The CDR3 has 14 amino acids. V lost 8 bases and J 3 bases, leaving 17 bases between the germline ends. Germline CDR1 reads MDHEN; CDR2 reads SYDVKM. DNA for the CDR3: TGTGCCAGCCGATCAGGGCAATCGAGCTACGAGCAGTACTTC. Its protein is CASRSGQSSYEQYF.

This sequence joins TRBV5-6 and TRBJ1-1; perhaps TRBD1 as D (6 bases). Trimming removed 3 bases at V and 11 bases at J, with 26 bases between. The CDR3 totals 16 residues. Germline V gene data show CDR1 as SGHDT and CDR2 as YYEEEE. CDR3 sequence: CASSSARGSQGVSAFF. The DNA for the CDR3 is TGTGCCAGCAGCTCCGCCCGCGGGTCACAGGGTGTATCTGCTTTCTTT.

The CDR3 here is CASSSIEGSYNEQFF. The CDR3 nucleotides read TGTGCCAGCAGCTCAATCGAAGGATCCTACAATGAGCAGTTCTTC. The chain is built from TRBV2 and TRBJ2-1; D remains ambiguous. CDR1 is SNHLY and CDR2 is FYNNEI in the germline V gene. The CDR3 consists of 15 residues. V was pared by 6 bases and J by 1 base, with 13 bases between.